The clone carrying this T cell receptor (beta chain) was seen a few times. Its antigen remains unknown. Sequenced by immunoSEQ multiplex PCR; TCRdb stores in-frame clones only, minus some. The table records about 32,000 clones, 91% of them present only once. This sample stems from a study of T cells after posttransplantation cyclophosphamide. Overall study findings and caveats: TRB overlap between skin or GI tissue T cells and blood was limited. Donor-recipient repertoire similarity was low at 1-2 months, rising over year one.

The CDR3 is 14 amino acids. The germline V gene encodes CDR1 SGHRS and CDR2 YFSETQ. Trimming pared 3 bases from V and 0 bases from J, leaving 7 bases between. Cells defined as naive were viable CD3+CD4+ or CD3+CD8+ and CCR7+CD45RA+CD45RO-CD95-CD27+CD28+. This related bone marrow graft donor gave peripheral blood on the day of marrow donation. This chain links TRBV5-1 with TRBJ1-3, with D perhaps TRBD1 (6 bases). This TCR was recovered from a man aged 30 to 39 in good health and a related stem cell transplant donor. The source material was naive CD4+ T cells sorted from blood. CDR3 in amino acids: CASSSGASGNTIYF. CDR3 sequence (DNA): TGCGCCAGCAGCTCAGGGGCCTCTGGAAACACCATATATTTT.